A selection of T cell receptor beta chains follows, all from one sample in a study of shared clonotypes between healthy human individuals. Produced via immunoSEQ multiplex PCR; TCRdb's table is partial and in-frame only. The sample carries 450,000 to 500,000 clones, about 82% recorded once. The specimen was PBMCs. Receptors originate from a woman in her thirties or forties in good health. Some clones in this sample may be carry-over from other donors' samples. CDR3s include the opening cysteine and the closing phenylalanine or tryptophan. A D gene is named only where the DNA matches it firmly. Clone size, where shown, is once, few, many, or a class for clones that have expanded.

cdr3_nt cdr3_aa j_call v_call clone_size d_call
TGTGCCAGCAGTTACACCTGGGGGGACACCGACTACGAGCAGTACTTC CASSYTWGDTDYEQYF TRBJ2-7 TRBV6-5 NA NA
TGTGCCAGCAGTTCCCCGGACAGGGGGCGAGGGCAGCCCCAGCATTTT CASSSPDRGRGQPQHF TRBJ1-5 TRBV6-6 NA TRBD1
TGTGCCAGTAGCGGGGGCCGGAACACCGGGGAGCTGTTTTTT CASSGGRNTGELFF TRBJ2-2 TRBV19 NA NA
TGTGCCACCAGCAGAGATCCCGGGGGCGATGGCTACACCTTC CATSRDPGGDGYTF TRBJ1-2 TRBV15 few NA
TGCGCCAGCAGCCCCCGAAACCGGGACTATGAGCAGTTCTTC CASSPRNRDYEQFF TRBJ2-1 TRBV4-3 NA NA
TGTGCCAGTAGTCCCTGGGGCAGTATTGCCGGGGAGCTGTTTTTT CASSPWGSIAGELFF TRBJ2-2 TRBV19 NA NA
TGTGCCAGCAGCGTTATGGGGGGAGCCTACGAGCAGTACTTC CASSVMGGAYEQYF TRBJ2-7 TRBV9 NA NA
TGTGCCAGCAGCCAGGACGGCCGCTCCAATGAAAAACTGTTTTTT CASSQDGRSNEKLFF TRBJ1-4 TRBV7-8 NA NA
TGTGCAAGTCGCCAACACGATAGCCCTAGCGGGGACACAGATACGCAGTATTTT CASRQHDSPSGDTDTQYF TRBJ2-3 TRBV12-2 medium-sized NA
TGCGCCAGCGGTGAGTCGGTCGCGGGAGGGGGGGGCACAGATACGCAGTATTTT CASGESVAGGGGTDTQYF TRBJ2-3 TRBV10-2 NA TRBD2
TGTGCCAGCACCGCCCATCTAGAGGGAGAGACCCAGTACTTC CASTAHLEGETQYF TRBJ2-5 TRBV11-1 NA NA
TGTGCTAGCAGCTTAGACACCCAAGAGACCCAGTACTTC CASSLDTQETQYF TRBJ2-5 TRBV7-7 NA NA
TGTGCCACCAGCAGAGACAGGGGGAGTCCCTACGAGCAGTACTTC CATSRDRGSPYEQYF TRBJ2-7 TRBV15 NA TRBD1
TGTGCCAGCAGTATCGATAGAATCCCTTCGGGCTACACCTTC CASSIDRIPSGYTF TRBJ1-2 TRBV7-2 NA NA
TGTGCCAGCAGCGGGGGGACAGGGACCTTCTATGGCTACACCTTC CASSGGTGTFYGYTF TRBJ1-2 TRBV9 once TRBD1
TGTGCCAGCAGTATCGCGGTGGGAGAGACCCAGTACTTC CASSIAVGETQYF TRBJ2-5 TRBV28 NA NA
TGTGCCAGTACCTTGGACCAGCACGGGCAGGAGACCCAGTACTTC CASTLDQHGQETQYF TRBJ2-5 TRBV19 NA NA
TGTGCCAGCAGGGAGTTCATCGGGGAGCAGTTCTTC CASREFIGEQFF TRBJ2-1 TRBV27 NA NA
TGTGCCAGCGAAAAGGGGGGCGGGGCCCGGCGAAACACCATATATTTT CASEKGGGARRNTIYF TRBJ1-3 TRBV25-1 few NA
TGCGCCAGCAGCCAACCCGGGACAGGGACCTACGAGCAGTACTTC CASSQPGTGTYEQYF TRBJ2-7 TRBV4-1 NA TRBD1
TGTGCCAGTAACCAACAGGGGGCGAGGGAAAAACTGTTTTTT CASNQQGAREKLFF TRBJ1-4 TRBV19 NA TRBD1
TGTGCCAGCAGCCCCCGCGGGGGAAACACCGGGGAGCTGTTTTTT CASSPRGGNTGELFF TRBJ2-2 TRBV4-2 few TRBD2
TGTGCCAGCAGCGACGGACAGGGTGCCGGGGCCAACGTCCTGACTTTC CASSDGQGAGANVLTF TRBJ2-6 TRBV7-3 NA TRBD1
TGCGCCAGCAGCCCCCCAGGTCGAGATTCTGGAAACACCATATATTTT CASSPPGRDSGNTIYF TRBJ1-3 TRBV4-1 few NA
TGTGCCAGCAGCTTGGGCCCCGGGACGTACGAGCAGTACTTC CASSLGPGTYEQYF TRBJ2-7 TRBV5-6 NA NA
TGTGCCAGCAGCCCAGCCATCTCTGGAAACACCATATATTTT CASSPAISGNTIYF TRBJ1-3 TRBV7-7 NA NA
TGTGCCAGCACCGGGATCGACCGGAACACCGGGGAGCTGTTTTTT CASTGIDRNTGELFF TRBJ2-2 TRBV6-5 many NA
TGTGCCAGCAGTTTATCAGGGGCCCAAGAGACCCAGTACTTC CASSLSGAQETQYF TRBJ2-5 TRBV28 NA NA
TGTGCCAGCAGCACCCGGACAGGGGGGGAGACCCAGTACTTC CASSTRTGGETQYF TRBJ2-5 TRBV9 NA TRBD1
TGTGCCAGCAGGGGCCGGGGGGAGACCCAGTACTTC CASRGRGETQYF TRBJ2-5 TRBV13 NA NA
TGTGCTAGTGCCCTGACTAGCGGGAGGGCCGCCGAGCAGTACTTC CASALTSGRAAEQYF TRBJ2-7 TRBV12-5 NA TRBD2
TGCGCCAGCAGCCCGGGACGGGCCCAAGAGACCCAGTACTTC CASSPGRAQETQYF TRBJ2-5 TRBV5-1 NA NA
TGTGCCAGCAGCTATCTTCCGGGACAGGGGGAGCAGTACTTC CASSYLPGQGEQYF TRBJ2-7 TRBV6-5 NA TRBD1
TGTGCCAGCAGTACGACTAGCGGCAAGCAGTACTTC CASSTTSGKQYF TRBJ2-7 TRBV28 NA TRBD2
TGCAGCGTCCAGACAGGGAGGGGAGATACGCAGTATTTT CSVQTGRGDTQYF TRBJ2-3 TRBV29-1 NA NA
TGTGCCAGCAGAGAGGTCGGCGGGAGAACAGATACGCAGTATTTT CASREVGGRTDTQYF TRBJ2-3 TRBV11-2 NA TRBD2
TGTGCCAGCAGCTACGGGACTAGCGGGCACTACAATGAGCAGTTCTTC CASSYGTSGHYNEQFF TRBJ2-1 TRBV14 NA TRBD2
TGTGCCAGCAGTCAGGACACAACTAGCAATCAGCCCCAGCATTTT CASSQDTTSNQPQHF TRBJ1-5 TRBV28 NA NA
TGCGCCAGCAGCTTGGGCGGCGGGAGCACCGATGAGCAGTTCTTC CASSLGGGSTDEQFF TRBJ2-1 TRBV5-1 NA TRBD2
TGTGCCAGCAGTGTACGGTCCTCTGGCACAGATACGCAGTATTTT CASSVRSSGTDTQYF TRBJ2-3 TRBV6-4 NA NA
TGTGCCAGCAGGCAGAAGGGTATGCTTCACAATGAGCAGTTCTTC CASRQKGMLHNEQFF TRBJ2-1 TRBV27 NA NA
TGTGCCAGCACCCCGTGGAAAGGACTAGCCGGCAATGAGCAGTTCTTC CASTPWKGLAGNEQFF TRBJ2-1 TRBV13 NA TRBD2
TGTGCCATCAGGCCAGGGGACGACACTGAAGCTTTCTTT CAIRPGDDTEAFF TRBJ1-1 TRBV10-3 NA NA
TGTGCCAGCAGGATGAGCGGGAAGGGCGAGCAGTACTTC CASRMSGKGEQYF TRBJ2-7 TRBV28 NA TRBD2